The entry below describes one TCR beta chain. The target antigen is unknown. The data originate from a study of CXCR3-negative and CXCR3-positive naive CD8 T cells. The study, taken as a whole, reports: Researchers report CXCR3 expression partially decreased after cryopreservation, with fresh PBMCs used in most assays. Diversity proved comparably high across both naive subsets and much lower in memory CD8+ cells. When CXCR3-positive naive cells were set against CXCR3-negative naive cells, the former had more hydrophobic TRB CDR3s.

Germline CDR1 and CDR2: MDHEN and SYDVKM. The CDR3 consists of 14 residues. 5' RACE that incorporated UMI labels was used to prepare the TRB cDNA libraries. TCRdb reanalyzed the 5' RACE reads and collapses them to one entry per CDR3 protein, without DNA. This sample contains tens of thousands of distinct CDR3 sequences. The naive CD8+ gate required CD45RO-CCR7+CD27+CD95- phenotype. The specimen was naive CXCR3+ CD8+ T cells from blood. Subset in this sample: CD45RO-CCR7+CD27+CD95- naive CD8+ T cells expressing CXCR3 (TNR3+). The TCR comes from a human donor in good health. Some clones in this sample may be carry-over from other donors' samples. This rearrangement joins TRBV28 to TRBJ2-5; TCRdb proposes TRBD2, but this gene call is untestable without DNA. The CDR3 region is CASTPAGPQETQYF.